Listed below are T cell receptor beta chains from one sample, sequenced in a study. A single record per CDR3 protein comes from TCRdb applying MiXCR to the RT-PCR reads. The data hold fewer than 800,000 distinct CDR3 sequences, with 14% observed a single time. The sample was memory CD4+ T cells from blood. Receptor source: a female donor in good health, serving as a healthy control. CDR3s include the opening cysteine and the closing phenylalanine or tryptophan. The D gene is left open where the match is weak. Expanded clones are given a class, and other clones once, few, many or no size at all.

J: TRBJ1-1
V: TRBV3-1
D: NA
size: NA
CDR3: CASSRSGLGNTEAFF
DNA: TGTGCCAGCAGCCGATCCGGCTTGGGGAACACTGAAGCTTTCTTT

J: TRBJ2-1
V: TRBV10-3
D: TRBD2
size: NA
CDR3: CAISEILAGQMSEQFF
DNA: TGTGCCATCAGTGAGATATTAGCGGGGCAAATGAGTGAGCAGTTCTTC

J: TRBJ2-3
V: TRBV18
D: TRBD2
size: few
CDR3: CASSPLGLALTDTQYF
DNA: TGTGCCAGCTCACCCCTCGGACTAGCGCTCACAGATACGCAGTATTTT

J: TRBJ2-7
V: TRBV20-1
D: TRBD1
size: few
CDR3: CSARVVVETGGKDEQYF
DNA: TGCAGTGCTAGAGTAGTGGTCGAGACAGGGGGCAAAGACGAGCAGTACTTC

J: TRBJ2-7
V: TRBV6-5
D: TRBD2
size: many
CDR3: CASSYLSRSSGSEQYF
DNA: TGTGCCAGCAGTTACTTGTCCAGGTCTAGCGGGAGCGAGCAGTACTTC

J: TRBJ1-6
V: TRBV7-9
D: NA
size: NA
CDR3: CASSFGRVSYNSPLHF
DNA: TGTGCCAGCAGTTTTGGGAGGGTGTCCTATAATTCACCCCTCCACTTT

J: TRBJ1-2
V: TRBV12-3/TRBV12-4
D: NA
size: many
CDR3: CASSLGMGYGYTF
DNA: TGTGCCAGCAGTTTAGGGATGGGCTATGGCTACACCTTC

J: TRBJ2-2
V: TRBV12-3/TRBV12-4
D: TRBD2
size: NA
CDR3: CASRFGLAETTGELFF
DNA: TGTGCCAGCAGGTTCGGACTAGCGGAGACCACCGGGGAGCTGTTTTTT

J: TRBJ2-2
V: TRBV29-1
D: NA
size: few
CDR3: CSVVTSNTGELFF
DNA: TGCAGCGTTGTAACCTCCAACACCGGGGAGCTGTTTTTT

J: TRBJ1-2
V: TRBV5-5
D: NA
size: NA
CDR3: CASSLNRAGGYTF
DNA: TGTGCCAGCAGCTTGAATCGAGCAGGGGGCTACACCTTC

J: TRBJ2-1
V: TRBV2
D: TRBD2
size: NA
CDR3: CASSSWIGTSGTGEFF
DNA: TGTGCCAGCAGTTCCTGGATCGGGACTAGCGGGACAGGGGAGTTCTTC

J: TRBJ2-2
V: TRBV6-2/TRBV6-3
D: TRBD1
size: few
CDR3: CASRPDQGATGELFF
DNA: TGTGCCAGCAGGCCCGATCAGGGGGCCACCGGGGAGCTGTTTTTT

J: TRBJ1-5
V: TRBV28
D: TRBD1
size: NA
CDR3: CATHPGQGTQPQHF
DNA: TGTGCCACCCACCCGGGACAGGGGACTCAGCCCCAGCATTTT

J: TRBJ1-2
V: TRBV27
D: NA
size: NA
CDR3: CASSLSSGNNYGYTF
DNA: TGTGCCAGCAGTTTGAGTAGCGGGAATAACTATGGCTACACCTTC

J: TRBJ2-3
V: TRBV10-3
D: NA
size: many
CDR3: CAISVTEDTQYF
DNA: TGTGCCATCAGTGTGACAGAGGATACGCAGTATTTT

J: TRBJ2-7
V: TRBV4-1
D: TRBD2
size: NA
CDR3: CASSLLPASGSSYEQYF
DNA: TGCGCCAGCAGCCTTTTGCCGGCTAGCGGGTCCTCCTACGAGCAGTACTTC

J: TRBJ2-1
V: TRBV12-3/TRBV12-4
D: TRBD2
size: many
CDR3: CASRVAGANYNEQFF
DNA: TGTGCCAGCAGGGTAGCGGGAGCTAACTACAATGAGCAGTTCTTC

J: TRBJ2-1
V: TRBV6-2/TRBV6-3
D: TRBD2
size: many
CDR3: CASSYSAGGHEGQFF
DNA: TGTGCCAGCAGTTATTCGGCGGGGGGACACGAGGGGCAGTTCTTC

J: TRBJ1-4
V: TRBV7-9
D: NA
size: few
CDR3: CASSRTPQGTNYATNEKLFF
DNA: TGTGCCAGCAGCCGTACACCTCAAGGGACCAACTATGCAACTAATGAAAAACTGTTTTTT

J: TRBJ2-7
V: TRBV20-1
D: NA
size: NA
CDR3: CSASRRGYEQYF
DNA: TGCAGTGCTTCCAGAAGGGGCTACGAGCAGTACTTC

J: TRBJ2-1
V: TRBV10-3
D: TRBD1
size: NA
CDR3: CAISEKGASEQFF
DNA: TGTGCCATCAGTGAAAAGGGGGCTAGTGAGCAGTTCTTC

J: TRBJ2-7
V: TRBV20-1
D: TRBD1
size: few
CDR3: CSARRGQGAYEQYF
DNA: TGCAGTGCCCGAAGGGGACAGGGGGCATACGAGCAGTACTTC

J: TRBJ1-1
V: TRBV9
D: NA
size: NA
CDR3: CASSVGSQSYTEAFF
DNA: TGTGCCAGCAGCGTAGGGTCACAATCTTACACTGAAGCTTTCTTT

J: TRBJ2-1
V: TRBV19
D: NA
size: NA
CDR3: CASSISPKLEEQFF
DNA: TGTGCCAGTAGTATTTCCCCCAAATTAGAGGAGCAGTTCTTC

J: TRBJ2-3
V: TRBV7-9
D: TRBD2
size: NA
CDR3: CASSRRNSGSADTQYF
DNA: TGTGCCAGCAGCCGTCGAAATAGCGGGAGCGCAGATACGCAGTATTTT

J: TRBJ1-1
V: TRBV4-2
D: NA
size: many
CDR3: CASSQERNTGTEAFF
DNA: TGTGCCAGCAGCCAAGAAAGGAATACAGGGACTGAAGCTTTCTTT

J: TRBJ2-2
V: TRBV20-1
D: NA
size: few
CDR3: CSARGARDDAGELFF
DNA: TGCAGTGCTAGAGGGGCCAGGGATGATGCCGGGGAGCTGTTTTTT

J: TRBJ1-6
V: TRBV18
D: NA
size: many
CDR3: CASSPEGEGSPLHF
DNA: TGTGCCAGCTCACCTGAAGGAGAGGGTTCACCCCTCCACTTT

J: TRBJ1-1
V: TRBV15
D: NA
size: many
CDR3: CATSREGGTEAFF
DNA: TGTGCCACCAGCAGAGAGGGTGGCACTGAAGCTTTCTTT

J: TRBJ2-3
V: TRBV27
D: TRBD2
size: NA
CDR3: CASSSSLLAGRTDTQYF
DNA: TGTGCCAGCAGTTCGTCCCTACTAGCGGGGCGCACAGATACGCAGTATTTT

J: TRBJ2-7
V: TRBV7-2
D: NA
size: many
CDR3: CASSQGRPIMYEQYF
DNA: TGTGCCAGCAGCCAAGGGAGGCCCATTATGTACGAGCAGTACTTC

J: TRBJ1-1
V: TRBV20-1
D: NA
size: NA
CDR3: CSSQAGLLLNTEAFF
DNA: TGCAGTTCACAGGCAGGCCTACTTTTGAACACTGAAGCTTTCTTT

J: TRBJ1-3
V: TRBV5-1
D: NA
size: many
CDR3: CASSVEAGNTIYF
DNA: TGCGCCAGCAGCGTGGAGGCAGGAAACACCATATATTTT

J: TRBJ1-1
V: TRBV12-3/TRBV12-4
D: NA
size: NA
CDR3: CASSFLHSRSEAFF
DNA: TGTGCCAGCAGTTTCTTACACTCCAGGAGTGAAGCTTTCTTT

J: TRBJ1-6
V: TRBV2
D: NA
size: many
CDR3: CASSGQLNSPLHF
DNA: TGTGCCAGCAGTGGACAGTTGAATTCACCCCTCCACTTT

J: TRBJ2-1
V: TRBV11-2
D: TRBD2
size: many
CDR3: CASEGKLAGGGEQFF
DNA: TGTGCCAGCGAGGGAAAATTAGCGGGAGGGGGTGAGCAGTTCTTC

J: TRBJ1-2
V: TRBV20-1
D: TRBD1
size: NA
CDR3: CSARDGRGTGMFNYGYTF
DNA: TGCAGTGCTAGAGATGGCCGCGGGACAGGGATGTTTAACTATGGCTACACCTTC

J: TRBJ1-6
V: TRBV2
D: TRBD1
size: NA
CDR3: CASTFDRGKSPLHF
DNA: TGTGCCAGCACCTTTGACAGGGGGAAATCACCCCTCCACTTT

J: TRBJ2-2
V: TRBV7-6
D: TRBD2
size: few
CDR3: CASSFSGDAGELFF
DNA: TGTGCCAGCAGCTTTAGCGGGGACGCCGGGGAGCTGTTTTTT

J: TRBJ1-2
V: TRBV10-3
D: NA
size: few
CDR3: CAIASEPTNYGYTF
DNA: TGTGCCATCGCCTCAGAGCCGACTAACTATGGCTACACCTTC

J: TRBJ1-1
V: TRBV29-1
D: TRBD1
size: many
CDR3: CSVVRRQGDTEAFF
DNA: TGCAGCGTTGTCCGTCGGCAGGGGGACACTGAAGCTTTCTTT

J: TRBJ2-5
V: TRBV7-8
D: TRBD1
size: NA
CDR3: CASSAVLGQGGETQYF
DNA: TGTGCCAGCAGCGCCGTCTTGGGACAGGGGGGAGAGACCCAGTACTTC

J: TRBJ1-1
V: TRBV6-5
D: NA
size: few
CDR3: CASSQFEGTEAFF
DNA: TGTGCCAGCAGTCAATTCGAGGGGACTGAAGCTTTCTTT